This TCR beta chain derives from a study of T cells after yellow fever vaccination. Study-wide context: SMART-Seq v4 Ultra Low Input served to prepare low-cell-number fractions.

The trim removed 5 bases at V and 3 bases at J, leaving 7 bases unmatched. This CDR3 is built from 17 residues. Germline V lookup: CDR1 LGHDT, CDR2 YNNKEL (reference sequence). A 5'RACE template-switching step, the method used to make TCR cDNA, added a universal primer site and UMIs. TCRdb analysed the 5' RACE reads with MiXCR anew, one entry per CDR3 protein. The sample contains roughly 310,000 distinct CDR3 sequences, roughly 8.7% of which appear only once. Study-wide results and limits: A limited proportion of clonotypes was detected within both the CD4 and CD8 compartments.

As regards this clonotype: Its antigen is still unknown.

This chain links TRBV3-1 with TRBJ2-1, with 13 positions matching TRBD2. This TCR was sampled from a man aged 18 to 29 who received the YFV17D yellow fever vaccine. Sequenced here: PBMCs, sampled on the day of the first yellow fever vaccination. The CDR3 reads CASSITSGGAFYNEQFF. The CDR3 DNA follows: TGTGCCAGCAGCATTACTAGCGGGGGGGCCTTCTACAATGAGCAGTTCTTC.